This TCR beta chain was retrieved from a study of CD8 T cells in Susac syndrome. Study information: The sequenced Susac syndrome patients included about six who had clinically active disease and eight or nine who were in remission.

An amount of RNA that ranged from 0.5 to 1 ug was reverse transcribed with random hexamers. TCR beta CDR3 was amplified by immunoSEQ multiplex PCR. This amplification extended across 54 Vbeta and 13 Jbeta segments. TCRdb itself ran the immunoSEQ multiplex PCR reads through MiXCR, one entry per CDR3 protein. Of roughly 250,000 distinct CDR3 sequences detected, 90% to 97% appear once; the ten largest clones hold about 0.094%. The sequencing sample was made of CD4+ T cells from PBMCs. The clonotype comes from a human donor with Susac syndrome.

CDR3 coding DNA: TGCAGTGCTAGAACGTATGGGACTAGCGGGGTCACAGATACGCAGTATTTT. It translates to CSARTYGTSGVTDTQYF. The chain recombines TRBV20-1 with TRBJ2-3, with 13 bases that match TRBD2. Trimming at V came to 2 bases and at J to 2 bases, leaving 7 bases not matched to a gene. Germline V gene lookup returns CDR1 DFQATT and CDR2 SNEGSKA (reference sequence). The CDR3 is made up of 17 amino acids.